This is a list of T cell receptor beta chains from one sample in a study of response to subunit inactivated influenza vaccine. TCRdb re-derived calls from the RT-PCR reads in MiXCR, one entry per CDR3 protein. In the table there are 150,000 to 200,000 distinct CDR3 sequences, roughly 11% of which are singletons. Sequencing was performed on non-naive T cells sorted from PBMCs, taken 40 to 50 days after vaccination. The receptors stem from a man in his forties or fifties who received an inactivated influenza vaccine. Each CDR3 is given with its conserved first and last residue. D genes are given only for firm matches. Where a row states a size, it is once, few, many or the class of an expanded clone; other rows omit it.

CDR3nt: TGCAGCGTTTGGGGCCTAGCGGGAGAGACCGGGGAGCTGTTTTTT
CDR3aa: CSVWGLAGETGELFF
len: 15
j_gene: TRBJ2-2
abundance: few
d_gene: TRBD2
v_gene: TRBV29-1

CDR3nt: TGCGCCAGCAGCTTCGCAGGGCGCGGAAACACCATATATTTT
CDR3aa: CASSFAGRGNTIYF
len: 14
j_gene: TRBJ1-3
abundance: many
d_gene: NA
v_gene: TRBV5-1

CDR3nt: TGCGCCAGCAGCCAAGACTTGGCGTACAGCTCCAACACTGAAGCTTTCTTT
CDR3aa: CASSQDLAYSSNTEAFF
len: 17
j_gene: TRBJ1-1
abundance: many
d_gene: NA
v_gene: TRBV4-1

CDR3nt: TGTGCCAGCATAAAATCCCTCAGGGTCCTCAATCAGCCCCAGCATTTT
CDR3aa: CASIKSLRVLNQPQHF
len: 16
j_gene: TRBJ1-5
abundance: few
d_gene: NA
v_gene: TRBV28

CDR3nt: TGTGCCAGCAGCCGTGGAGGGGGGTCGACTGAAGCTTTCTTT
CDR3aa: CASSRGGGSTEAFF
len: 14
j_gene: TRBJ1-1
abundance: few
d_gene: NA
v_gene: TRBV11-2

CDR3nt: TGTGCCAGCAGTCCGTTTTCACTAGCGGGGGGGCCAAACAATGAGCAGTTCTTC
CDR3aa: CASSPFSLAGGPNNEQFF
len: 18
j_gene: TRBJ2-1
abundance: NA
d_gene: TRBD2
v_gene: TRBV28

CDR3nt: TGTGCCAGCAGTTACTCAGACCTAGCGGGAGAAATGTACGAGCAGTACTTC
CDR3aa: CASSYSDLAGEMYEQYF
len: 17
j_gene: TRBJ2-7
abundance: NA
d_gene: TRBD2
v_gene: TRBV6-2/TRBV6-3

CDR3nt: TGCGCCAGCAGCCAAGATGATTACGGGTATGGCTACACCTTC
CDR3aa: CASSQDDYGYGYTF
len: 14
j_gene: TRBJ1-2
abundance: few
d_gene: NA
v_gene: TRBV4-1

CDR3nt: TGTGCCAGCAGTTACGGAGCGGGGGAGCAGTACTTC
CDR3aa: CASSYGAGEQYF
len: 12
j_gene: TRBJ2-7
abundance: many
d_gene: TRBD2
v_gene: TRBV6-2/TRBV6-3

CDR3nt: TGTGCCAGCAGTTGGGGACGGACCTACGAGCAGTACTTC
CDR3aa: CASSWGRTYEQYF
len: 13
j_gene: TRBJ2-7
abundance: many
d_gene: NA
v_gene: TRBV6-5

CDR3nt: TGTGCCAGCAGCTTGACCGGGCCTGACGGGGACTACTTC
CDR3aa: CASSLTGPDGDYF
len: 13
j_gene: TRBJ2-4
abundance: NA
d_gene: NA
v_gene: TRBV5-5

CDR3nt: TGTGCCAGCAGCTTATCCCATGGCGAGCAGTACTTC
CDR3aa: CASSLSHGEQYF
len: 12
j_gene: TRBJ2-7
abundance: many
d_gene: NA
v_gene: TRBV7-9

CDR3nt: TGTGCCAGCAGCCGGGAAGGGGGCAACACTGAAGCTTTCTTT
CDR3aa: CASSREGGNTEAFF
len: 14
j_gene: TRBJ1-1
abundance: many
d_gene: TRBD1
v_gene: TRBV12-3/TRBV12-4

CDR3nt: TGCGCCAGCAGCTTGGACAGGGTCAATGAGCAGTTCTTC
CDR3aa: CASSLDRVNEQFF
len: 13
j_gene: TRBJ2-1
abundance: NA
d_gene: NA
v_gene: TRBV5-1

CDR3nt: TGTGCTAGTGGTTTGACGGGGGGGAAAGCGAACACTGAAGCTTTCTTT
CDR3aa: CASGLTGGKANTEAFF
len: 16
j_gene: TRBJ1-1
abundance: NA
d_gene: NA
v_gene: TRBV12-5

CDR3nt: TGTGCCAGCAGCTTAGCAGGGGGTCCCATGAACACTGAAGCTTTCTTT
CDR3aa: CASSLAGGPMNTEAFF
len: 16
j_gene: TRBJ1-1
abundance: NA
d_gene: NA
v_gene: TRBV7-9

CDR3nt: TGTGCCAGCAGTGCCAATATCGACAGGCTCTATGGCTACACCTTC
CDR3aa: CASSANIDRLYGYTF
len: 15
j_gene: TRBJ1-2
abundance: few
d_gene: NA
v_gene: TRBV28

CDR3nt: TGTGCCAGCAGTTACTCCTACCCCTCCCTATTCACAGATACGCAGTATTTT
CDR3aa: CASSYSYPSLFTDTQYF
len: 17
j_gene: TRBJ2-3
abundance: NA
d_gene: NA
v_gene: TRBV6-5

CDR3nt: TGCGCCAGCAGCTTCAAACGGGAGGGGGTTTACAATGAGCAGTTCTTC
CDR3aa: CASSFKREGVYNEQFF
len: 16
j_gene: TRBJ2-1
abundance: few
d_gene: TRBD2
v_gene: TRBV5-1

CDR3nt: TGTGCCAGCAGTTTAATGGGGATGGGCAATCAGCCCCAGCATTTT
CDR3aa: CASSLMGMGNQPQHF
len: 15
j_gene: TRBJ1-5
abundance: many
d_gene: NA
v_gene: TRBV28

CDR3nt: TGTGCCAGCAGTGAATTTCGGAGAGATACGCAGTATTTT
CDR3aa: CASSEFRRDTQYF
len: 13
j_gene: TRBJ2-3
abundance: NA
d_gene: NA
v_gene: TRBV6-1

CDR3nt: TGTGCCATCAGTGATTTCCCAGATACGCAGTATTTT
CDR3aa: CAISDFPDTQYF
len: 12
j_gene: TRBJ2-3
abundance: few
d_gene: NA
v_gene: TRBV10-3

CDR3nt: TGTGCCAGCAGCGAGGGACAGGGGGTTCACAATGAGCAGTTCTTC
CDR3aa: CASSEGQGVHNEQFF
len: 15
j_gene: TRBJ2-1
abundance: NA
d_gene: TRBD1
v_gene: TRBV9

CDR3nt: TGTGCCAGCAGCTTGGCCAGGGGTACAACTAATGAAAAACTGTTTTTT
CDR3aa: CASSLARGTTNEKLFF
len: 16
j_gene: TRBJ1-4
abundance: NA
d_gene: NA
v_gene: TRBV11-2

CDR3nt: TGTGCCAGCAGAACGACAGGAAGGAGTGAAAAACTGTTTTTT
CDR3aa: CASRTTGRSEKLFF
len: 14
j_gene: TRBJ1-4
abundance: many
d_gene: NA
v_gene: TRBV12-3/TRBV12-4

CDR3nt: TGTGCCAGCAGCCGGTGGGGGGGGCAGGGAACAGATACGCAGTATTTT
CDR3aa: CASSRWGGQGTDTQYF
len: 16
j_gene: TRBJ2-3
abundance: many
d_gene: NA
v_gene: TRBV7-2

CDR3nt: TGCGCCAGCAGCTTGTTACAGGGTGGCGGCTACACCTTC
CDR3aa: CASSLLQGGGYTF
len: 13
j_gene: TRBJ1-2
abundance: NA
d_gene: NA
v_gene: TRBV5-1

CDR3nt: TGTGCCAGCAGCTTAGAGCAAAGCTCCTACGAGCAGTACTTC
CDR3aa: CASSLEQSSYEQYF
len: 14
j_gene: TRBJ2-7
abundance: many
d_gene: NA
v_gene: TRBV7-2

CDR3nt: TGTGCCAGCAGCTTAATGACCGGGACGGGGAATGAGCAGTTCTTC
CDR3aa: CASSLMTGTGNEQFF
len: 15
j_gene: TRBJ2-1
abundance: many
d_gene: NA
v_gene: TRBV7-9

CDR3nt: TGTGCCAGCAGTGGGACAGAGGTATTGCCCCAGCATTTT
CDR3aa: CASSGTEVLPQHF
len: 13
j_gene: TRBJ1-5
abundance: NA
d_gene: TRBD1
v_gene: TRBV7-2

CDR3nt: TGTGCCAGCAGCTTAGGGTACAACTACCAGTACGAGCAGTACTTC
CDR3aa: CASSLGYNYQYEQYF
len: 15
j_gene: TRBJ2-7
abundance: many
d_gene: NA
v_gene: TRBV7-2

CDR3nt: TGTGCCAGCAGCCATCCCCCCACCACCTTGAACACTGAAGCTTTCTTT
CDR3aa: CASSHPPTTLNTEAFF
len: 16
j_gene: TRBJ1-1
abundance: few
d_gene: NA
v_gene: TRBV4-2

CDR3nt: TGCAGTGCTAGAGCCACTTCGCAGGGGAATCAGCCCCAGCATTTT
CDR3aa: CSARATSQGNQPQHF
len: 15
j_gene: TRBJ1-5
abundance: few
d_gene: NA
v_gene: TRBV20-1

CDR3nt: TGCAGTGCTAGAAACAGGGGGCGTATTTCCTACAATGAGCAGTTCTTC
CDR3aa: CSARNRGRISYNEQFF
len: 16
j_gene: TRBJ2-1
abundance: NA
d_gene: TRBD1
v_gene: TRBV20-1

CDR3nt: TGTGCCAGCAGTTACCCCGGGACTAGTAATACGCAGTATTTT
CDR3aa: CASSYPGTSNTQYF
len: 14
j_gene: TRBJ2-3
abundance: NA
d_gene: TRBD2
v_gene: TRBV6-5